This T cell receptor beta chain is drawn from a study of shared clonotypes between healthy human individuals (dated by TCRdb to 2018 to 2020). About the investigation overall: A few men and a couple of women, aged 18 to 49 years, made up the cohort. Between about 0.85 and 8.9 billion PBMCs per donor were obtained by leukapheresis. Libraries were prepared and TCR repertoires were sequenced by different laboratories using diverse techniques, in order to increase sequencing depth and limit assay-specific biases. For each donor, CD4 naive and CD4 memory were each given three plates, CD8 naive was given two plates, and CD8 memory was given one plate. Blood TCR repertoires of roughly five healthy adults were deeply sequenced to estimate repertoire size and the extent of clonotype sharing between individuals.

Donors were healthy HIV-negative adults with no recently reported acute infections or vaccinations. Every donor was a Caucasian adult residing in Nashville, Tennessee, USA. CD4+ T cells were enriched by magnetic negative selection; naive cells were then positively selected on CD45RA, and the negative fraction formed the memory subset. After blood collection by leukapheresis, PBMCs were isolated using Ficoll-Histopaque density gradient centrifugation and then cryopreserved in the vapor phase of liquid nitrogen. Analytical flow cytometry was used to check the purity and quantity of every magnetically sorted T cell population. From each sorted fraction, genomic DNA was isolated and quantified by UV absorbance on a Nanodrop 2000c. Of note for this clone: Its cognate antigen has yet to be identified. Base qualities are not at hand, and no much larger clone is one base apart.

Using the deep immunoSEQ assay, multiplex PCR amplified TCR CDR3 regions from genomic DNA. For each cell subset, the extracted genomic DNA was distributed evenly across all wells of several immunoSEQ 96-well plates, and each plate served as one replicate. For sorted subsets, each replicate PCR was loaded with 200 ng genomic DNA, equivalent to 25,000 to 30,000 T cell genomes. The purified libraries were quantified using a Qubit 3.0 fluorometer, sized with a Bioanalyzer 2100, and then quantified again using the KAPA Library Quantification kit. A separate single-read 150-cycle Illumina NextSeq 550 flow cell was used to sequence each immunoSEQ 96-well plate. The authors' analysis ran thus. The immunoSEQ output contained only junctional sequences without quality scores, so filtering could not match that applied to full-length reads. Sequences were annotated with PyIR, a Python wrapper for IgBLAST v1.9, and V/J genes and CDR3 were assigned using IMGT germline references. Reads with weak V/J assignments (E-value above 1e-6), missing CDR3, stop codons, out-of-frame junctions, or ambiguous translated residues were removed. V3J clonotypes were defined as sequences sharing an identical inferred V gene, J gene, and CDR3 amino acid sequence. The percentage overlap between two repertoires was calculated by dividing the number of shared unique clonotypes by the size of the smaller repertoire. Repertoire richness was assessed with RTK rarefaction, the Chao1 estimator, and Recon v2.1 estimates of unobserved clonotypes. Generation probabilities for all TCRbeta clonotypes obtained by the gDNA method from a few donors were computed using OLGA. Sourced from immuneACCESS, this table was stored by TCRdb with only in-frame sequences that have V and J called. A share of the clones is absent; for the studies checked, an unresolved V gene accounts for under half, and the remainder has no known explanation. V, J and clone size are taken as reported in that table, and D and trimming were inferred from the DNA itself. This sample gives 2.5 million or so clones in total; around nine tenths of them show up just once. The ten top clones hold around 0.15% of the sample.

Broad study findings and their caveats: Pairwise subsampling led to the expectation that sequencing depth would affect the degree of clonotype sharing among donors. Sampling was restricted to blood, and TCR repertoires in tissues likely differ from the TCR repertoires found in blood. Higher generation probabilities were observed for clonotypes shared by all four sorted-subset donors than for non-shared clonotypes. Even with the large sequencing depth, rarefaction of the sorted-subset datasets indicated that sequencing was incomplete. Naive subsets generally had larger estimated clonotype richness than memory subsets. Because the study included a small number of donors, the genetic and exposure-history diversity represented was limited. About 5% of naive CD4, 3% to 3.5% of naive CD8, roughly 2.5% of memory CD4, and 0.35% to 0.5% of memory CD8 clonotypes were shared across several donors.

The TCR sequence derives from a man aged 18 to 29 in good health. Input material: naive CD4+ T cells sorted from blood. Per the publication, the cell subset or site label means: CD45RA+ positively selected.

The CDR3 protein: CASSLGVTNTGELFF. The DNA is TGCGCCAGCAGCTTGGGGGTTACGAACACCGGGGAGCTGTTTTTT. Recombination linked TRBV5-1 to TRBJ2-2; the D gene is unclear. CDR1 and CDR2 (SGHRS, YFSETQ) derive from the germline V gene. The V end loses 0 bases and the J end loses 0 bases, and a stretch of 6 bases separates them. The CDR3 numbers 15 residues from cysteine through phenylalanine. Kept here is only the CDR3 DNA, which spans 45 bases and is read in frame from base 1.